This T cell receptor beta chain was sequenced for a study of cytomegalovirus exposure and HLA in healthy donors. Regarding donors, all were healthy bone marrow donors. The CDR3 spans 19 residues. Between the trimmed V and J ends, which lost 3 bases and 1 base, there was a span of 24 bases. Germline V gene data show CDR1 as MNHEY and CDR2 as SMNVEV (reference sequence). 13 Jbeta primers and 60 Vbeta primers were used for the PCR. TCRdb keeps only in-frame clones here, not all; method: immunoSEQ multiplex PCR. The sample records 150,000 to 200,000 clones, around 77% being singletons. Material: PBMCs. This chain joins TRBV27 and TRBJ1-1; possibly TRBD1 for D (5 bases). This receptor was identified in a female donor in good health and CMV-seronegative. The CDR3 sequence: CASSFRGGRVLRPNTEAFF. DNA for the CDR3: TGTGCCAGCAGTTTCCGGGGGGGGAGGGTTCTTCGCCCGAACACTGAAGCTTTCTTT.